The 8 T cell receptor beta chains below were found in one sample sequenced in a study of cytomegalovirus exposure and HLA in healthy donors. The repertoire was sequenced with immunoSEQ multiplex PCR; TCRdb's copy has only in-frame clones and lacks some. The table shows 110,000 to 150,000 clones, with around 89% occurring only once. The sequenced sample consisted of PBMCs. Receptor source: a woman aged 25 to 45 in good health and CMV-seropositive.

This clone was seen many times. The CDR3: CASSPHPSNQPQHF. CDR3 nucleotide sequence: TGTGCCAGCAGTCCCCATCCTAGCAATCAGCCCCAGCATTTT. This chain uses TRBV27 with TRBJ1-5, with D hard to call. This CDR3 region has 14 residues. Germline V gene lookup returns CDR1 MNHEY and CDR2 SMNVEV (reference sequence). V lost 5 bases to trimming and J lost 0 bases, with 8 bases between them.

This chain uses TRBV2 with TRBJ1-6; 7 positions agree with TRBD1. J lost 3 bases, V lost 2 bases, and 4 bases had no gene match. Germline V CDR1 and CDR2: SNHLY, FYNNEI. The CDR3 is 16 amino acids. The CDR3 is CASSERGDSYNSPLHF. DNA of the CDR3: TGTGCCAGCAGTGAACGAGGGGACAGCTATAATTCACCCCTCCACTTT. The whole variable domain, remainder taken from reference TRBV2 and TRBJ1-6, is EPEVTQTPSHQVTQMGQEVILRCVPISNHLYFYWYRQILGQKVEFLVSFYNNEISEKSEIFDDQFSVERPDGSNFTLKIRSTKLEDSAMYFCASSERGDSYNSPLHFGNGTRLTVT.

The chain uses TRBV6-1 and TRBJ2-7, with D possibly being TRBD2 (5 bases). CDR3 length: 14 residues. V was cut by 1 base and J by 5 bases, with 12 bases left in between. CDR1 and CDR2 (germline): MNHNS, SASEGT. The chain's CDR3 is CASSEENGENEQYF. CDR3 nucleotides: TGTGCCAGCAGTGAAGAGAACGGGGAAAACGAGCAGTACTTC.

A single count supports this clone. The rearrangement joins TRBV6-6 to TRBJ1-1; no firm D call. Germline-derived CDR1 and CDR2 are MNHNY and SVGAGI (reference sequence). The CDR3 is made up of 15 amino acids. The germline V and J ends were trimmed by 5 bases and 5 bases, with 18 bases remaining between them. CDR3 loop: CASSHARLSKTEAFF. As DNA, the CDR3 is TGTGCCAGCAGTCACGCTAGGTTAAGCAAAACTGAAGCTTTCTTT.

This rearrangement joins TRBV11-2 to TRBJ1-4; tentatively, D is TRBD1 (6 bases). CDR3 length: 15 residues. Trimming took off 1 base at V and 7 bases at J, with 13 bases between the two ends. The germline V gene has CDR1 SGHAT and CDR2 FQNNGV. This CDR3 is CASSLGRGGAEKLFF. The CDR3 DNA reads TGTGCCAGCAGCTTAGGTCGCGGGGGCGCTGAAAAACTGTTTTTT.

With respect to this clone: Other DNA sequences in the same sample also yield this CDR3. This chain links TRBV9 with TRBJ2-1, with D unclear. V shed 4 bases and J shed 7 bases, with 6 bases lying between them. The germline V gene encodes CDR1 SGDLS and CDR2 YYNGEE. CDR3 length equals 11 residues. The CDR3, as DNA: TGTGCCAGCAGCCCAGGTAATGAGCAGTTCTTC. This codes for CASSPGNEQFF.

The rearrangement joins TRBV6-6 to TRBJ1-6; D is possibly TRBD1 (5 bases). CDR1 MNHNY and CDR2 SVGAGI come from the germline V gene (reference sequence). The CDR3 is 15 residues long. Between the trimmed V and J ends, which lost 8 bases and 3 bases, there was a span of 14 bases. CDR3 region: CASYNHRGYNSPLHF. The CDR3, as DNA: TGTGCCAGCTACAACCATAGGGGCTATAATTCACCCCTCCACTTT.

The genes are TRBV6-1 and TRBJ1-1, with D tentatively TRBD1 (5 bases). Deletions cut 4 bases from V and 4 bases from J, with 19 bases between. Germline V lookup: CDR1 MNHNS, CDR2 SASEGT. The CDR3 covers 16 residues. CDR3 residues: CASSVAQRGGLTEAFF. The CDR3 DNA is TGTGCCAGCAGTGTAGCCCAACGGGGGGGACTCACTGAAGCTTTCTTT.